This TCR beta chain was sequenced in a study of control samples from healthy donors and cancer patients. The CDR3 is 15 residues long. The V end lost 3 bases, the J end lost 2 bases, and 13 bases lay between the germline ends. Germline values: CDR1 MDHEN, CDR2 SYDVKM. The repertoire was sequenced with immunoSEQ multiplex PCR; TCRdb's copy has only in-frame clones and lacks some. The sample gives about 250,000 clones, over 75% of which show up once; about an eighth is in the top ten. The source material was PBMCs. The chain is built from TRBV28 and TRBJ1-2; tentatively, D is TRBD1 (6 bases). This TCR derives from a woman aged 55 to 70 with lung cancer. DNA for the CDR3: TGTGCCAGCAGTTTCACAGGGTGGGACAACTATGGCTACACCTTC. It codes for CASSFTGWDNYGYTF.